Listed below are T cell receptor beta chains from one sample, sequenced in a study of shared clonotypes between healthy human individuals. Libraries were prepared by immunoSEQ multiplex PCR; TCRdb keeps only in-frame clonotypes and omits some of them. The sample has millions of clones; approximately 95% are singletons. Sequences were obtained from naive CD4+ T cells from PBMCs. These receptors were collected from a man aged 18 to 35 in good health. Some clones in this sample may be carry-over from other donors' samples. CDR3s include the opening cysteine and the closing phenylalanine or tryptophan. D genes are given only for firm matches. Expanded clones are given a class, and other clones once, few, many or no size at all.

V gene	D gene	J gene	clone size	CDR3 protein	CDR3 DNA
TRBV29-1	TRBD1	TRBJ1-2	once	CSVTGTGGSGSYGYTF	TGCAGCGTTACCGGGACAGGGGGCAGCGGCAGCTATGGCTACACCTTC
TRBV2	-	TRBJ2-7	-	CASSQGISYEQYF	TGTGCCAGCAGCCAGGGGATATCCTACGAGCAGTACTTC
TRBV5-5	-	TRBJ2-2	-	CASSWLRGSGGSGELFF	TGTGCCAGCAGCTGGCTTAGGGGCTCGGGCGGATCCGGGGAGCTGTTTTTT
TRBV29-1	-	TRBJ2-5	-	CSVGRQETQYF	TGCAGCGTTGGTCGACAAGAGACCCAGTACTTC
TRBV28	-	TRBJ1-3	-	CASSLSPSWLKSGNTIYF	TGTGCCAGCAGTTTATCCCCATCCTGGTTGAAGTCTGGAAACACCATATATTTT
TRBV11-2	TRBD2	TRBJ2-5	once	CASSLGLVETQYF	TGTGCCAGCAGCCTGGGACTAGTAGAGACCCAGTACTTC
TRBV7-3	-	TRBJ2-3	-	CASSLGPNTDTQYF	TGTGCCAGCAGCTTAGGCCCGAACACAGATACGCAGTATTTT
TRBV5-1	TRBD2	TRBJ2-3	-	CASSFAGGPDTQYF	TGCGCCAGCAGCTTCGCGGGAGGGCCAGATACGCAGTATTTT
TRBV29-1	-	TRBJ2-5	once	CSVGRLGQETQYF	TGCAGCGTCGGGCGACTAGGCCAAGAGACCCAGTACTTC
TRBV28	-	TRBJ1-1	-	CASSRGVLYTEAFF	TGTGCCAGCAGCCGAGGGGTCCTGTACACTGAAGCTTTCTTT
TRBV7-2	-	TRBJ1-2	once	CASSFVQTTNYGYTF	TGTGCCAGCAGCTTCGTCCAGACTACTAACTATGGCTACACCTTC